These 16 T cell receptor beta chains share one sample of origin, sequenced in a study of cytomegalovirus exposure and HLA in healthy donors (dated 2017 in TCRdb). To prepare the library, the immunoSEQ multiplex PCR assay was applied. For the multiplex PCR, a mixture combining 60 forward primers for TCR Vbeta segments and 13 reverse primers for TCR Jbeta segments was used. TCRdb took this table from immuneACCESS and kept in-frame rearrangements with V and J called. Such tables lack part of the clones; where checked against another copy, unresolved V genes explain under half of the gap, and the rest is unexplained. The sample data list 100,000 to 150,000 clones, and about 73% of these were observed just once. The ten largest clones take up around 3.9% of the sample. The sample comprised PBMCs. The origin of the receptors is a woman aged 40-49 years in good health and CMV-seronegative.

This sequence joins TRBV28 and TRBJ1-1, with TRBD1 identical over 8 bases. Germline V gives CDR1 MDHEN, CDR2 SYDVKM. This CDR3 region has 15 residues. The V segment lost 6 bases and the J segment 5 bases; nucleotides outside the gene matches: 11. CDR3 protein: CASRYPGGSGTEAFF. The DNA for the CDR3 is TGTGCCAGCAGATACCCAGGGGGCTCAGGGACTGAAGCTTTCTTT.

This clone was counted only a few times. The gene calls are TRBV28 and TRBJ1-4, with D tentatively TRBD1 (6 bases). Germline V gives CDR1 MDHEN, CDR2 SYDVKM. Trimming shortened V by 2 bases and J by 4 bases, and 14 bases separated the two germline ends. The CDR3 is 16 amino acids. The DNA for the CDR3 is TGTGCCAGCAGTTTAGTAAGGGGGGGCTTTAATGAAAAACTGTTTTTT. Residues: CASSLVRGGFNEKLFF. Based on the CDR3 plus reference TRBV28 and TRBJ1-4, the full variable domain is DVKVTQSSRYLVKRTGEKVFLECVQDMDHENMFWYRQDPGLGLRLIYFSYDVKMKEKGDIPEGYSVSREKKERFSLILESASTNQTSMYLCASSLVRGGFNEKLFFGSGTQLSVL.

J is TRBJ1-1 and V is TRBV5-1, with a tentative D call TRBD1 (5 bases). With 1 base removed from V and 6 bases from J, the gap between germline ends came to 16 bases. The CDR3 is 15 amino acids. The germline V gene has CDR1 SGHRS and CDR2 YFSETQ. Written as DNA, the CDR3 is TGCGCCAGCAGCTTGAGTGTGCAAACAGGCGCTGAAGCTTTCTTT. This codes for CASSLSVQTGAEAFF.

This rearrangement joins TRBV10-2 to TRBJ2-7, with a tentative D call TRBD2 (7 bases). The CDR3 extends over 12 amino acids. The V end lost 4 bases, the J end lost 6 bases, and 10 bases lay between the germline ends. Germline-derived CDR1 and CDR2 are WSHSY and SAAADI. Here the CDR3 reads CASSGGGGEQYF. CDR3 bases: TGCGCCAGCAGTGGGGGAGGGGGCGAGCAGTACTTC.

The genes are TRBV4-3 and TRBJ1-2; D possibly corresponds to TRBD1 (5 bases). CDR3 length equals 14 residues. CDR1 and CDR2 (germline): LGHNA, YSLEER. V was trimmed by 1 base and J by 6 bases, leaving 12 bases between them. CDR3 coding DNA: TGCGCCAGCAGCCAAGTGGGAGGGGTGAATGGCTACACCTTC. Residues: CASSQVGGVNGYTF.

CDR3 sequence: CASSLGFGYEQYF. The CDR3 DNA follows: TGTGCCAGCAGTTTAGGTTTCGGGTACGAGCAGTACTTC. This sequence joins TRBV27 and TRBJ2-7; no firm D call. V lost 2 bases, J lost 4 bases, and 9 bases lay in between. CDR3 size: 13 residues. CDR1 is MNHEY, CDR2 SMNVEV, per germline (reference sequence).

The genes are TRBV29-1 and TRBJ1-2, with D possibly matching TRBD1 (6 bases). In germline, CDR1 is SQVTM, CDR2 ANQGSEA. The CDR3 covers 19 residues. Between the trimmed V and J ends, which lost 4 bases and 4 bases, there was a span of 31 bases. The chain's CDR3 is CSVGKTGAGVGRGTYGYTF. The DNA for the CDR3 is TGCAGCGTTGGAAAAACGGGGGCCGGGGTGGGGAGGGGTACCTATGGCTACACCTTC.

The table lists this clone with a few counts. J is TRBJ2-7 and V is TRBV7-2; D is uncertain. V gave up 6 bases and J gave up 7 bases, with 13 bases separating them. Germline-derived CDR1 and CDR2 are SGHTA and FQGNSA. This CDR3 is built from 12 residues. The CDR3 spells CASSIYNLEQYF. For the CDR3, the DNA is TGTGCCAGCAGTATTTACAACCTTGAGCAGTACTTC.

V usage is TRBV14 and J usage is TRBJ2-5, with D perhaps matching TRBD1 (6 bases). V was trimmed by 1 base and J by 7 bases, leaving 10 bases between them. Germline V gene data show CDR1 as SGHDN and CDR2 as FVKESK. The CDR3 sequence is 13 residues long. CDR3 residues: CASSQGTVGTQYF. The CDR3 bases are TGTGCCAGCAGCCAAGGGACAGTCGGGACCCAGTACTTC. Full variable domain (outside the CDR3, taken from reference TRBV14 and TRBJ2-5): EAGVTQFPSHSVIEKGQTVTLRCDPISGHDNLYWYRRVMGKEIKFLLHFVKESKQDESGMPNNRFLAERTGGTYSTLKVQPAELEDSGVYFCASSQGTVGTQYFGPGTRLLVL.

This chain links TRBV18 with TRBJ2-3; a weak D match, TRBD1 (6 bases). The V and J ends lost 4 bases and 2 bases respectively, with 13 bases between them. The CDR3 covers 15 residues. CDR1 is KGHSH, CDR2 LQKENI, per germline. The CDR3 region has the DNA TGTGCCAGCTCACAAGACAGGACCTTCACAGATACGCAGTATTTT. This gives the protein CASSQDRTFTDTQYF.

The chain is built from TRBV9 and TRBJ2-3; 12 nucleotides line up with TRBD2. The trim removed 0 bases at V and 3 bases at J, leaving 2 bases unmatched. CDR1 and CDR2 from the germline V gene are SGDLS and YYNGEE. The CDR3 totals 16 residues. For the CDR3, the DNA is TGTGCCAGCAGCGTAGCTAGCGGGAGGGCGACAGATACGCAGTATTTT. It yields the protein CASSVASGRATDTQYF.

The chain carries TRBV21-1 and TRBJ2-7; the listed D gene, TRBD1, was not tested against the DNA. TRBV21-1 constitutes a pseudogene. The CDR3 sequence is 11 residues long. The CDR3 bases are TGTGCCAGCAGTAACACCTACGAGCAGTACTTC. Translating it yields CASSNTYEQYF.

V gene TRBV29-1 combines with J gene TRBJ2-2, with a weak D call TRBD2 (5 bases). The germline gives CDR1 SQVTM, CDR2 ANQGSEA. CDR3 size: 16 residues. The V end was cut by 5 bases, the J end by 3 bases, with 19 bases between. CDR3 DNA: TGCAGCGTTCGAGGGCCCCATAGCATCGACACCGGGGAGCTGTTTTTT. It translates to CSVRGPHSIDTGELFF.

A few counts support this clone. The J gene is TRBJ1-3, the V gene TRBV11-2; perhaps TRBD1 as D (6 bases). Germline V gene lookup returns CDR1 SGHAT and CDR2 FQNNGV. This CDR3 has 14 amino acids. V dropped 7 bases and J dropped 0 bases, with 10 bases sitting between them. CDR3 loop: CASKRDISGNTIYF. CDR3 nucleotide sequence: TGTGCCAGCAAAAGGGACATCTCTGGAAACACCATATATTTT.

In the case of this clone: Within the sample, other DNA sequences also encode this same CDR3. J is TRBJ2-5 and V is TRBV4-3, with D possibly TRBD1 on 6 matching bases. V was shortened by 0 bases and J by 1 base, with 9 bases between the two germline ends. The germline CDR1 and CDR2 sequences are LGHNA and YSLEER. The length of the CDR3 is 15 residues. The CDR3 spells CASSQERGGQETQYF. The CDR3 nucleotides read TGCGCCAGCAGCCAAGAAAGAGGGGGCCAAGAGACCCAGTACTTC.

This chain joins TRBV7-9 and TRBJ2-3; 7 bases are shared with TRBD2. This CDR3 is built from 15 residues. CDR1 SEHNR and CDR2 FQNEAQ come from the germline V gene (reference sequence). After removal of 2 bases from V and 5 bases from J, the junction contained 7 bases not matched to a gene. CDR3 sequence: CASSLLSGVGDTQYF. The CDR3 coding sequence is TGTGCCAGCAGCTTATTGAGCGGGGTGGGAGATACGCAGTATTTT.